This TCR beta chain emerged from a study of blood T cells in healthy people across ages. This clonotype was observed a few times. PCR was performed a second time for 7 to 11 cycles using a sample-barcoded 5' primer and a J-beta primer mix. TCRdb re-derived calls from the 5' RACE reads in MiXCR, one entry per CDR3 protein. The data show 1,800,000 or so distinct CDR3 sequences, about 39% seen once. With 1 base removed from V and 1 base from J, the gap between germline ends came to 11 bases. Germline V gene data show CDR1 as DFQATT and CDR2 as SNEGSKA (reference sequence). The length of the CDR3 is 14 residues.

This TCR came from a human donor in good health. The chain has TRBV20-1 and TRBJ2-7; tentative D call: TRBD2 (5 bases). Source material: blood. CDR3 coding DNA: TGCAGTGCTAGAGCCCCGGGGTCGTCCTACGAGCAGTACTTC. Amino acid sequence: CSARAPGSSYEQYF.